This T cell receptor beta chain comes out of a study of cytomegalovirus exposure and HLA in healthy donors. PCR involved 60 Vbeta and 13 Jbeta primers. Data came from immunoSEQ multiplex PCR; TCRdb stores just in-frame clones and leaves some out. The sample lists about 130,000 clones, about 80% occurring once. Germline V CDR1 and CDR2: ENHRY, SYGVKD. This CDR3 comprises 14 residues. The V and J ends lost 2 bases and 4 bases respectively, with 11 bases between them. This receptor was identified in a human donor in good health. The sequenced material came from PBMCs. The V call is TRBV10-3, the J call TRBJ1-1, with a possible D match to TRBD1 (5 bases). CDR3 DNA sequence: TGTGCCATCAGTGAGGGGGGGTTGGGCACTGAAGCTTTCTTT. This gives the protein CAISEGGLGTEAFF.